This T cell receptor (beta chain) appears in the sequencing data of a study of shared clonotypes between healthy human individuals. Germline V gene sequence: CDR1 LNHDA, CDR2 SQIVND (reference sequence). The CDR3 totals 13 residues. V shed 8 bases and J shed 5 bases, with 14 bases lying between them. Here immunoSEQ multiplex PCR was the method, and the copy in TCRdb shows in-frame clones only, minus some. The sample contains about half a million clones, around 85% of which appear only once. The sample comprised PBMCs. The sequence was obtained from a woman in her thirties or forties in good health. Some clones in this sample may be carry-over from other donors' samples. The V and J genes are TRBV19 and TRBJ2-3; D possibly corresponds to TRBD1 (6 bases). CDR3 bases: TGTGCCAGTGGTAGTGGGGGCCGAGATACGCAGTATTTT. Encoded protein: CASGSGGRDTQYF. Drawing the rest from reference TRBV19 and TRBJ2-3, the complete variable domain is DGGITQSPKYLFRKEGQNVTLSCEQNLNHDAMYWYRQDPGQGLRLIYYSQIVNDFQKGDIAEGYSVSREKKESFPLTVTSAQKNPTAFYLCASGSGGRDTQYFGPGTRLTVL.